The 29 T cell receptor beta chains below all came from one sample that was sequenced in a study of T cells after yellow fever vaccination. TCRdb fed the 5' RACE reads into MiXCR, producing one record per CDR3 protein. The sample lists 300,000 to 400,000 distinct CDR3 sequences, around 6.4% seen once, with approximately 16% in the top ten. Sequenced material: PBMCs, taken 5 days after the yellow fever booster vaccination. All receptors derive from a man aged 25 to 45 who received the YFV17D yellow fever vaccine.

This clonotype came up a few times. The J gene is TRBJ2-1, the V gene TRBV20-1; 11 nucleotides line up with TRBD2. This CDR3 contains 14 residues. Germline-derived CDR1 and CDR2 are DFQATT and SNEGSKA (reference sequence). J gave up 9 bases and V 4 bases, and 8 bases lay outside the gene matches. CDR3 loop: CSAKFSGRAFEQFF. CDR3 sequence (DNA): TGCAGTGCTAAATTTAGCGGGAGGGCCTTTGAGCAGTTCTTC.

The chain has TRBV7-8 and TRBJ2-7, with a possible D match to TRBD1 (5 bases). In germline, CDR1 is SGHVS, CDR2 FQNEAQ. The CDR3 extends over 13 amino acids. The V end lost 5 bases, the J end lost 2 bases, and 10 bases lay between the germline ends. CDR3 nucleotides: TGTGCCAGCAGCCTCGGACATCCCTACGAGCAGTACTTC. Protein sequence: CASSLGHPYEQYF.

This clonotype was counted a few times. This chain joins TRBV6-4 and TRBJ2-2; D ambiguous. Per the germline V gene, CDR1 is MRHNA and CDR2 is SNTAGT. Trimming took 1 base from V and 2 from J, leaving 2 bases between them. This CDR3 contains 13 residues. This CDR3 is CASSDFNTGELFF. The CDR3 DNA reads TGTGCCAGCAGTGACTTTAACACCGGGGAGCTGTTTTTT.

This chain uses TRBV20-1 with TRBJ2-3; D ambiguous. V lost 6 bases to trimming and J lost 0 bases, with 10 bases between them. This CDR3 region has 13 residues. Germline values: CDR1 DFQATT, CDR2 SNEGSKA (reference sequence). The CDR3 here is CSAWTSSTDTQYF. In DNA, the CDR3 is TGCAGTGCATGGACCTCTAGCACAGATACGCAGTATTTT.

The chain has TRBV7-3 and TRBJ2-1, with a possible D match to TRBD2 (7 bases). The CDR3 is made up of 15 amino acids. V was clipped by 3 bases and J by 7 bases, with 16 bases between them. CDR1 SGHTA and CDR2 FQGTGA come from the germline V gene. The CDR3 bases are TGTGCCAGCAGCTTGGGGGCTAGCGGTGGGAATGAGCAGTTCTTC. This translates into CASSLGASGGNEQFF.

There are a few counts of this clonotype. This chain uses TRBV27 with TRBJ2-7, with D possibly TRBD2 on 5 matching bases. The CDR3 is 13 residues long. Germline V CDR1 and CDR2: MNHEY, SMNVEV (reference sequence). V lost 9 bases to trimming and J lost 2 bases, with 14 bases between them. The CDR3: CASQDRGAYEQYF. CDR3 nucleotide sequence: TGTGCCAGTCAGGACCGGGGAGCCTACGAGCAGTACTTC.

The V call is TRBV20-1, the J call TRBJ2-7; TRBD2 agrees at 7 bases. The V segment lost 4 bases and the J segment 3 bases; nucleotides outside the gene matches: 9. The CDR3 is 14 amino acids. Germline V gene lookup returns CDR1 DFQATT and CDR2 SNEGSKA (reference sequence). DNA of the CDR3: TGCAGTGCTATACCCCTAGCGGACCTCTACGAGCAGTACTTC. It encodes CSAIPLADLYEQYF.

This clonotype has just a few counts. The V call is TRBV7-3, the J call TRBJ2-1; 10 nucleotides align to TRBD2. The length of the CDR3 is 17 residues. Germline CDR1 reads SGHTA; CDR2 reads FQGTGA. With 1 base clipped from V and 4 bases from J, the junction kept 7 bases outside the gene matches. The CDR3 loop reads CASSLKGSSGGYNEQFF. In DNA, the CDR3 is TGTGCCAGCAGCTTAAAAGGGTCTAGCGGGGGTTACAATGAGCAGTTCTTC.

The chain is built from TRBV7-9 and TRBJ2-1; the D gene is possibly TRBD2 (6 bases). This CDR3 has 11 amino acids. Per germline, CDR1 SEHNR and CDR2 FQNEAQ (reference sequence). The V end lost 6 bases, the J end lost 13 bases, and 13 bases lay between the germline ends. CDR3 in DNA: TGTGCCAGCAGTTTGGAGCGGGCCCAGTTCTTC. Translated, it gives CASSLERAQFF.

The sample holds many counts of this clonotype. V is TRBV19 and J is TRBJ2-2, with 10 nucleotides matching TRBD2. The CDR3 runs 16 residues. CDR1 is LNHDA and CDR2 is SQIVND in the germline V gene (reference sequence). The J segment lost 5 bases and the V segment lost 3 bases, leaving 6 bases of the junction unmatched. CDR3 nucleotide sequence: TGTGCCAGTAGTATGTTCTCTAGCGGGAGAACCGGGGAGCTGTTTTTT. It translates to CASSMFSSGRTGELFF.

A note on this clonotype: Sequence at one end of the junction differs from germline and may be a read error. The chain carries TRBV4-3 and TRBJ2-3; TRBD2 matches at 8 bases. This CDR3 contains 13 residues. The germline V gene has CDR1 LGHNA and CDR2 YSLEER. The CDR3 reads CASSQDSGTSIDF. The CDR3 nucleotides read TGCGCCAGCAGCCAGGACTCCGGGACTAGTATAGATTTT.

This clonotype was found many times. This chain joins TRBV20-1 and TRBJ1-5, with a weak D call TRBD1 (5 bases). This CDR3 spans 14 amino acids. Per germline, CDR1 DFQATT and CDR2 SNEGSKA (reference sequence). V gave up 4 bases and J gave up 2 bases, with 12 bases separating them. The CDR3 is CSATRVLGNQPQHF. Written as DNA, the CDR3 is TGCAGTGCTACCAGGGTGTTGGGCAATCAGCCCCAGCATTTT.

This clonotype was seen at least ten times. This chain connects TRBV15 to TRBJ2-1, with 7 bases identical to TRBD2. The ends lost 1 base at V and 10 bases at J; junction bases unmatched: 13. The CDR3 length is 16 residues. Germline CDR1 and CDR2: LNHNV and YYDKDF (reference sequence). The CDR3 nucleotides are TGTGCCACCAGCAGAGGACTAGCTGTGGGCCTCGGGGAGCAGTTCTTC. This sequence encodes CATSRGLAVGLGEQFF. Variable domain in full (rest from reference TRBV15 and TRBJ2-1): DAMVIQNPRYQVTQFGKPVTLSCSQTLNHNVMYWYQQKSSQAPKLLFHYYDKDFNNEADTPDNFQSRRPNTSFCFLDIRSPGLGDTAMYLCATSRGLAVGLGEQFFGPGTRLTVL.

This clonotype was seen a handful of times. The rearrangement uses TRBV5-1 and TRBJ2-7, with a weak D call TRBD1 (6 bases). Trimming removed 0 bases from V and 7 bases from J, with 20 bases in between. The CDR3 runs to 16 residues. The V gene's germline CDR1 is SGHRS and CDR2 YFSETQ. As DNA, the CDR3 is TGCGCCAGCAGCTTGGCGAGTGGAGCGCTTCAGGGGGAGCAGTACTTC. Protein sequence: CASSLASGALQGEQYF.

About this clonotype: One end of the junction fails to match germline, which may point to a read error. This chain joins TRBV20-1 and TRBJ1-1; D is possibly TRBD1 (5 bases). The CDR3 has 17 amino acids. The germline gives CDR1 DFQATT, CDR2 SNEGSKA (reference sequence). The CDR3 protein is CCARDPGLETMNTEAFF. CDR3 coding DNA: TGCTGTGCTAGAGATCCGGGGCTGGAGACTATGAACACTGAAGCTTTCTTT.

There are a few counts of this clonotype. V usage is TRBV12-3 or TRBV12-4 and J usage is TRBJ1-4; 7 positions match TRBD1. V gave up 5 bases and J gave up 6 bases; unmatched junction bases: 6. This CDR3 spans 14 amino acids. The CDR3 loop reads CASSPGGGDEKLFF. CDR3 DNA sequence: TGTGCCAGCAGTCCAGGGGGTGGGGATGAAAAACTGTTTTTT.

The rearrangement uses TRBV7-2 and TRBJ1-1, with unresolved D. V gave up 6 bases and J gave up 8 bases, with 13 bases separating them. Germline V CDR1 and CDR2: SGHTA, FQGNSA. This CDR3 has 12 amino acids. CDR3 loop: CASSFYPSEAFF. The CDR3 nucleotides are TGTGCCAGCAGTTTTTACCCCAGCGAAGCTTTCTTT. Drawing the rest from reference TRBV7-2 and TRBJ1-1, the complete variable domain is GAGVSQSPSNKVTEKGKDVELRCDPISGHTALYWYRQSLGQGLEFLIYFQGNSAPDKSGLPSDRFSAERTGGSVSTLTIQRTQQEDSAVYLCASSFYPSEAFFGQGTRLTVV.

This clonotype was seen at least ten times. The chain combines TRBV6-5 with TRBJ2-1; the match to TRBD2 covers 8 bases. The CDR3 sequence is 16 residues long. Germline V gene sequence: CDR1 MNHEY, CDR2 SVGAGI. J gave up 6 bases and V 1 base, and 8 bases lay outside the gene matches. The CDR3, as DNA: TGTGCCAGCAGTTACTTAGCGGGAACTCCTGGCAATGAGCAGTTCTTC. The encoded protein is CASSYLAGTPGNEQFF.

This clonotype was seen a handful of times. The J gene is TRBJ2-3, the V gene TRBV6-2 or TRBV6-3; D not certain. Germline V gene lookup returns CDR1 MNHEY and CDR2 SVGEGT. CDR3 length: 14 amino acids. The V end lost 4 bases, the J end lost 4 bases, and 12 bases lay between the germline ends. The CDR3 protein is CASSFGFDSDTQYF. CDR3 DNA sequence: TGTGCCAGCAGTTTTGGTTTTGACTCAGATACGCAGTATTTT.

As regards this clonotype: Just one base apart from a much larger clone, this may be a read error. CDR3 sequence reads: CASSQEWTGQETQFF. CDR3 nucleotides: TGTGCCAGCAGCCAAGAATGGACAGGACAAGAGACCCAGTTCTTC. V usage is TRBV4-2 and J usage is TRBJ2-5; TRBD1 matches 7 bases. The DNA end lines up better with TRBJ2-1; the J call may be wrong. The CDR3 runs 15 residues. The germline V gene has CDR1 LGHNA and CDR2 YNFKEQ.

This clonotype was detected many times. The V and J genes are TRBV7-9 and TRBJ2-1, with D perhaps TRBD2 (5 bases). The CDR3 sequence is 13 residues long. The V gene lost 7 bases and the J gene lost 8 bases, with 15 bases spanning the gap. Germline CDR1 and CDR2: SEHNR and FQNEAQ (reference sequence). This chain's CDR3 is CASNLRELDEQFF. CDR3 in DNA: TGTGCCAGCAACCTTAGAGAACTAGATGAGCAGTTCTTC.

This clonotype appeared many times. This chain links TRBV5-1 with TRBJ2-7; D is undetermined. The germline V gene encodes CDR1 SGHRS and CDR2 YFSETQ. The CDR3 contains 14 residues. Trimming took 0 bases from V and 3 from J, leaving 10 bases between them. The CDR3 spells CASSLAESGYEQYF. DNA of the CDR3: TGCGCCAGCAGCTTGGCGGAGAGTGGCTACGAGCAGTACTTC.

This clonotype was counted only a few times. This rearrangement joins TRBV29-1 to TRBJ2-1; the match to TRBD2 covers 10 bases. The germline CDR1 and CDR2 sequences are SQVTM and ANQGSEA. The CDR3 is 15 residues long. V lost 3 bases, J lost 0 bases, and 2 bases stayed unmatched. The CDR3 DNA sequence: TGCAGCGTTGAGTCTAGCGGGAGCTCCTACAATGAGCAGTTCTTC. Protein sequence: CSVESSGSSYNEQFF.

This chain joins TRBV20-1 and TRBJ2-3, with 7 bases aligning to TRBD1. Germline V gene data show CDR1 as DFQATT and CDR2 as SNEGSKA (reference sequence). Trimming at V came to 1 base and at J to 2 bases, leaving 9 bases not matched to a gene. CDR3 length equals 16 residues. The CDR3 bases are TGCAGTGCTAGAGGCCCCGGGACAGAGATCACAGATACGCAGTATTTT. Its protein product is CSARGPGTEITDTQYF.

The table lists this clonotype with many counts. The CDR3 DNA reads as TGCGCCAGCAGCTTGGCCCAGGGGGAATATGGCTACACCTTC. Amino acids: CASSLAQGEYGYTF. This rearrangement joins TRBV5-1 to TRBJ1-2, with TRBD1 matching over 7 bases. Germline V gives CDR1 SGHRS, CDR2 YFSETQ. Unmatched junction bases numbered 4, after V lost 0 bases and J lost 5 bases. The length of the CDR3 is 14 residues. The complete variable domain, with remaining parts taken from reference TRBV5-1 and TRBJ1-2, reads KAGVTQTPRYLIKTRGQQVTLSCSPISGHRSVSWYQQTPGQGLQFLFEYFSETQRNKGNFPGRFSGRQFSNSRSEMNVSTLELGDSALYLCASSLAQGEYGYTFGSGTRLTVV.

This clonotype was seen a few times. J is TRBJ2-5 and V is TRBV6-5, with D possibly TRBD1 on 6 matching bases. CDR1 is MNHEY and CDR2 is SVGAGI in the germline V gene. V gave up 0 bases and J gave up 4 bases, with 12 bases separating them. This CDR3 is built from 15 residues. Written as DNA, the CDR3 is TGTGCCAGCAGTTACTCGACGGCAGGGGCAGAGACCCAGTACTTC. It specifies CASSYSTAGAETQYF.

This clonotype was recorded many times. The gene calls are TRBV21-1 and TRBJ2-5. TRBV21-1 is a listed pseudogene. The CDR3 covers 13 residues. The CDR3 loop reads CASSIFQWETQYF. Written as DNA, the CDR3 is TGTGCCAGCAGCATCTTCCAGTGGGAGACCCAGTACTTC.

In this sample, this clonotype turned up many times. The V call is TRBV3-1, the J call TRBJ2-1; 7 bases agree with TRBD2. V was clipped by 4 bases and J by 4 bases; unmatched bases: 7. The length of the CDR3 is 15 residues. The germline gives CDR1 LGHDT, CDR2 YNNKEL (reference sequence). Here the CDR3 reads CASSPGSGPYNEQFF. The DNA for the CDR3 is TGTGCCAGCAGCCCGGGTAGCGGGCCGTACAATGAGCAGTTCTTC.

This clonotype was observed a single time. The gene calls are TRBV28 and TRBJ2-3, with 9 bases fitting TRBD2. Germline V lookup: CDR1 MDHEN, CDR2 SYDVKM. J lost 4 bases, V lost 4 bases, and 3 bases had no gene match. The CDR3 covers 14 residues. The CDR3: CASSSSGISDTQYF. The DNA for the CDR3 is TGTGCCAGCAGTTCTAGCGGGATATCAGATACGCAGTATTTT.